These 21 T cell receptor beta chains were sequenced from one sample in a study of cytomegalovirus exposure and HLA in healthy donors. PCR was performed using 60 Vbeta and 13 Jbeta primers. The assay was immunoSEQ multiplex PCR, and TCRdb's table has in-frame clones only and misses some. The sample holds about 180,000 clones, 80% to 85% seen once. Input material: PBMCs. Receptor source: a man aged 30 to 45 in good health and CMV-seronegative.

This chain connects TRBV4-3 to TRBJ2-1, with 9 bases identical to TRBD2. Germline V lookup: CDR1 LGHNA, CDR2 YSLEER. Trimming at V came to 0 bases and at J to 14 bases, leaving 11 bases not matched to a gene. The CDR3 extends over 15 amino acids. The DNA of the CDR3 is TGCGCCAGCAGCCAAGACATAGCGGGAGCACATCAGGAGTTCTTC. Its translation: CASSQDIAGAHQEFF.

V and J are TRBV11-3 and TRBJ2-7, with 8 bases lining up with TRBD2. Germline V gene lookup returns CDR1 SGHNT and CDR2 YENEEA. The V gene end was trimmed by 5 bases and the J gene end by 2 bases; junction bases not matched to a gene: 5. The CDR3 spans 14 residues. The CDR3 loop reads CASSRGRPPYEQYF. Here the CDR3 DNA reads TGTGCCAGCAGCCGCGGGAGGCCTCCCTACGAGCAGTACTTC.

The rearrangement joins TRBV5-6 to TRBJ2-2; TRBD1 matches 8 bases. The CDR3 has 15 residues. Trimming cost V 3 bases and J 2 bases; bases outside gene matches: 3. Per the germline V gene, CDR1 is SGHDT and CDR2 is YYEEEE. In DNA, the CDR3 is TGTGCCAGCAGCTCGACAGGGGTCAACACCGGGGAGCTGTTTTTT. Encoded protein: CASSSTGVNTGELFF.

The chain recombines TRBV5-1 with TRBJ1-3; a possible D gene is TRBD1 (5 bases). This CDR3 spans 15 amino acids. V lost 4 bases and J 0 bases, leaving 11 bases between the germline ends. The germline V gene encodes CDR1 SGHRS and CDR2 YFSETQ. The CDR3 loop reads CASSPRVGSGNTIYF. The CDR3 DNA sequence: TGCGCCAGCAGCCCCAGGGTTGGCTCTGGAAACACCATATATTTT. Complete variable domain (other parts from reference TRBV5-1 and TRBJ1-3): KAGVTQTPRYLIKTRGQQVTLSCSPISGHRSVSWYQQTPGQGLQFLFEYFSETQRNKGNFPGRFSGRQFSNSRSEMNVSTLELGDSALYLCASSPRVGSGNTIYFGEGSWLTVV.

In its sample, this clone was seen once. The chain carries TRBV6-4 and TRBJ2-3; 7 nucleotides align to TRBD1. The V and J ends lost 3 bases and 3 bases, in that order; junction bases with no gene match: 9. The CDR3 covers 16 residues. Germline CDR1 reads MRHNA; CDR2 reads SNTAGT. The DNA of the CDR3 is TGTGCCAGCAGTGATGCCGCAGGGGGTGTAACAGATACGCAGTATTTT. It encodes CASSDAAGGVTDTQYF.

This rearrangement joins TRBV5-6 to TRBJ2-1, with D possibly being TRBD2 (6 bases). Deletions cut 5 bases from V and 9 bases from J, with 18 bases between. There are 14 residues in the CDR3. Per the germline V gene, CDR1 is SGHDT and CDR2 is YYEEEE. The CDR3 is CASSRTTLYGEQFF. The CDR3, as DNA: TGTGCCAGCAGTCGGACTACCCTATACGGTGAGCAGTTCTTC.

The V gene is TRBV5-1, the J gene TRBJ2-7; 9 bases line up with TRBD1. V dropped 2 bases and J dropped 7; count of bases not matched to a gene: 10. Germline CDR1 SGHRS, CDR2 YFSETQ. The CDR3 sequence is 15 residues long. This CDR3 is CASSFGTGGAGEQYF. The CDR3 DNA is TGCGCCAGCAGCTTCGGAACAGGGGGCGCTGGGGAGCAGTACTTC.

The CDR3 DNA follows: TGTGCCAGCAGCTCGCTCTCCAGGGGACGGACTGAAGCTTTCTTT. Amino acids: CASSSLSRGRTEAFF. This chain uses TRBV11-3 with TRBJ1-1; maybe TRBD1 (6 bases). The V end lost 4 bases, the J end lost 5 bases, and 17 bases lay between the germline ends. The CDR3 spans 15 residues. CDR1 is SGHNT, CDR2 YENEEA, per germline.

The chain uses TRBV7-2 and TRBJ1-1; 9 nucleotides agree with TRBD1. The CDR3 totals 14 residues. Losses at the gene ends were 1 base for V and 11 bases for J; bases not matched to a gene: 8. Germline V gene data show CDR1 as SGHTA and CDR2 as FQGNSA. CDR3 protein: CASSLVGTGKIAFF. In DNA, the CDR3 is TGTGCCAGCAGCTTAGTAGGGACAGGGAAGATCGCTTTCTTT.

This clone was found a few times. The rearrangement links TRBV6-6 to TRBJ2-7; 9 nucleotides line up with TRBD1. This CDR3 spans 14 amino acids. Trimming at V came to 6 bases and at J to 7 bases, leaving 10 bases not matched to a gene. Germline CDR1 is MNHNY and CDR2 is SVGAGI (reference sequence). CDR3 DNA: TGTGCCAGCAGCCCAGGGACAGGGCTAATTGAGCAGTACTTC. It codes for CASSPGTGLIEQYF.

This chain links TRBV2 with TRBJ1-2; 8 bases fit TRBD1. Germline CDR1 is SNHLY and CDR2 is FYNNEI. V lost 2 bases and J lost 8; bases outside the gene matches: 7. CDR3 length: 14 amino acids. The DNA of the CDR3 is TGTGCCAGCAGTGAACGGATACAGGGGGAGGGCTACACCTTC. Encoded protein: CASSERIQGEGYTF.

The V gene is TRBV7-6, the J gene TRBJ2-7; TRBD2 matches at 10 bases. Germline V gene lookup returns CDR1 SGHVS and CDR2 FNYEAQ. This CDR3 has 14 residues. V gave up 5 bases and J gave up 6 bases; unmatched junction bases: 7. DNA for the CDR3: TGTGCCAGCAGCCGCATTAGCGGGAGGTCCGAGCAGTACTTC. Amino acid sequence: CASSRISGRSEQYF.

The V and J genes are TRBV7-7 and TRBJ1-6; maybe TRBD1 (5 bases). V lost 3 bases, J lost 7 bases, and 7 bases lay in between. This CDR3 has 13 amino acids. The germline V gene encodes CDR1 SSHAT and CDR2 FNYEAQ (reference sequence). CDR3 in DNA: TGTGCCAGCAGCTTGACAGAGAATTCACCCCTCCACTTT. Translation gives CASSLTENSPLHF. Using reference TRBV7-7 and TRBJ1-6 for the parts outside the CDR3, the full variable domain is GAGVSQSPRYKVTKRGQDVTLRCDPISSHATLYWYQQALGQGPEFLTYFNYEAQPDKSGLPSDRFSAERPEGSISTLTIQRTEQRDSAMYRCASSLTENSPLHFGNGTRLTVT.

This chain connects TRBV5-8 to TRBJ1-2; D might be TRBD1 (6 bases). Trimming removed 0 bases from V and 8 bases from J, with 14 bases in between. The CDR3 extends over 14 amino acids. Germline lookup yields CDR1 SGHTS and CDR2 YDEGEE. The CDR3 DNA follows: TGTGCCAGCAGCTTGGCCTGGGACATCTCAGGCTACACCTTC. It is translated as CASSLAWDISGYTF.

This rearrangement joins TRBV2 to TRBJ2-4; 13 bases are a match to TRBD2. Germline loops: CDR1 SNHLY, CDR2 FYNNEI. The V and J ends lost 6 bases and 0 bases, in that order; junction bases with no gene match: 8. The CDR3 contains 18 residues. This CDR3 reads CASSPRTSGGLAKNIQYF. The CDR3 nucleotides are TGTGCCAGCAGCCCTCGGACTAGCGGGGGCCTAGCCAAAAACATTCAGTACTTC. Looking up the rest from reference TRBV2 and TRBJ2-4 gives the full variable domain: EPEVTQTPSHQVTQMGQEVILRCVPISNHLYFYWYRQILGQKVEFLVSFYNNEISEKSEIFDDQFSVERPDGSNFTLKIRSTKLEDSAMYFCASSPRTSGGLAKNIQYFGAGTRLSVL.

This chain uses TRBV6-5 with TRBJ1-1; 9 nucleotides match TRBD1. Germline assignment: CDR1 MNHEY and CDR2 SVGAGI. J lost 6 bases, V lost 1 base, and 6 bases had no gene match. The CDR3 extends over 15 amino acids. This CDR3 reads CASSYLGQGGAEAFF. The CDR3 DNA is TGTGCCAGCAGTTACTTGGGACAGGGAGGAGCTGAAGCTTTCTTT.

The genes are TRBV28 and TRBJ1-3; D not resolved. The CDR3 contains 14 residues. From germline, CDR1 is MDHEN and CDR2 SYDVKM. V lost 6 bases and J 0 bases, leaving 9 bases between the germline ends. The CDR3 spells CASSLFHSGNTIYF. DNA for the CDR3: TGTGCCAGCAGCCTATTCCACTCTGGAAACACCATATATTTT.

The chain's CDR3 is CASSLRLNYEQYF. CDR3 nucleotides: TGCGCCAGCAGCTTGAGACTGAACTACGAGCAGTACTTC. The J gene is TRBJ2-7, the V gene TRBV5-1, with D unresolved. The CDR3 is made up of 13 amino acids. Germline CDR1 SGHRS, CDR2 YFSETQ. V was pared by 1 base and J by 3 bases, with 8 bases between.

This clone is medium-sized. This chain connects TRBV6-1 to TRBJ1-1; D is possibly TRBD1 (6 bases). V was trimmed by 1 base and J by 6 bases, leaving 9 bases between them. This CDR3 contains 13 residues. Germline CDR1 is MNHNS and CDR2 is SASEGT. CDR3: CASSEGDIAEAFF. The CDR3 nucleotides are TGTGCCAGCAGTGAAGGGGACATCGCTGAAGCTTTCTTT.

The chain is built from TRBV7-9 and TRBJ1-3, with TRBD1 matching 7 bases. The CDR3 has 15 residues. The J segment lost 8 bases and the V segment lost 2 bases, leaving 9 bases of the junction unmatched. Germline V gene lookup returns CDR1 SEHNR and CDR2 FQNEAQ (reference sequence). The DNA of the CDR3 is TGTGCCAGCAGCTTATCAGTGACAGGGCTGCACACCATATATTTT. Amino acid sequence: CASSLSVTGLHTIYF.

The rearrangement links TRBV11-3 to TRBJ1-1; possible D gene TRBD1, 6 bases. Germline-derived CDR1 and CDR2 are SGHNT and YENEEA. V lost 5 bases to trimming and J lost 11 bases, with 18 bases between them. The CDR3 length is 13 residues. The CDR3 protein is CASSESNRVWAFF. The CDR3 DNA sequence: TGTGCCAGCAGCGAATCAAACAGGGTTTGGGCTTTCTTT. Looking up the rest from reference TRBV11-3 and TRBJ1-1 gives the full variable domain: EAGVVQSPRYKIIEKKQPVAFWCNPISGHNTLYWYLQNLGQGPELLIRYENEEAVDDSQLPKDRFSAERLKGVDSTLKIQPAELGDSAVYLCASSESNRVWAFFGQGTRLTVV.